This T cell receptor (beta chain) comes out of a study of identical twins. This clonotype was observed many times. TCRdb reanalysed the 5' RACE reads using MiXCR and keeps one entry per CDR3 protein. The top ten clones hold around 1.9% of a sample with 690,000 or so distinct CDR3 sequences, approximately 6.1% of them seen once. This clonotype originated in a man aged 18 to 30 in good health. The specimen was naive T cells sorted from blood.

The CDR3 is CASSWDWPTQYF. CDR3 coding DNA: TGTGCCAGCAGTTGGGACTGGCCAACGCAGTATTTT. The chain is built from TRBV12-3 or TRBV12-4 and TRBJ2-3; D might be TRBD2 (6 bases). V was trimmed by 4 bases and J by 9 bases, leaving 11 bases between them. The CDR3 runs 12 residues.